This T cell receptor (beta chain) was obtained from a study of shared clonotypes between healthy human individuals. About the study: Researchers drew samples from two women and three men aged 18 to 49. Study conclusions and caveats: Between a handful of donors, naive CD4 clonotypes were shared at a level of about 5%. A reduction in generation probabilities was seen for non-shared clonotypes relative to those shared by all four donors.

A CD45RA+ naive subset and a CD45RA-negative memory subset were split from CD4+ cells. Produced via immunoSEQ multiplex PCR; TCRdb's table is partial and in-frame only. The profile covers roughly 1.5 million clones, with approximately 98% appearing a single time and about 0.45% taken by the ten largest. Germline lookup yields CDR1 SGHNT and CDR2 YYREEE (reference sequence). The CDR3 runs 16 residues. J lost 0 bases, V lost 7 bases, and 10 bases had no gene match. A note on this clone: Antigen: not known.

The source of this sequence is a man aged 30-40 years in good health. Sample: naive CD4+ T cells sorted from blood. The sample's subset: CD45RA+ positively selected. The chain has TRBV5-4 and TRBJ2-1; 7 bases map to TRBD2. This CDR3 is CASAKEAGRSYNEQFF. The DNA for the CDR3 is TGTGCCAGCGCGAAAGAAGCGGGACGCTCCTACAATGAGCAGTTCTTC.